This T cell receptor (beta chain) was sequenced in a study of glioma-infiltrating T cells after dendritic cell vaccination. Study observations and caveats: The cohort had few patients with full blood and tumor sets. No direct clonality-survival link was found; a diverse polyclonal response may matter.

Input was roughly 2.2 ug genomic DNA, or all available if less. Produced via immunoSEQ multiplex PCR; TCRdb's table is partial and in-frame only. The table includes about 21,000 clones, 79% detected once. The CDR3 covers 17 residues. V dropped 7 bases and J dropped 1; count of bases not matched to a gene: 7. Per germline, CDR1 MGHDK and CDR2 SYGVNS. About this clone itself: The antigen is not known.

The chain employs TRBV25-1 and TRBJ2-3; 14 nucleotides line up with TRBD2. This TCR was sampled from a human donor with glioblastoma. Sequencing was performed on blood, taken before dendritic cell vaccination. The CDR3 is CASKGGTSGSRTDTQYF. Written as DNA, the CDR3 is TGTGCCAGCAAGGGGGGGACTAGCGGGAGCCGCACAGATACGCAGTATTTT.